Listed here is a single T cell receptor (beta chain). Its antigen is as yet unknown. These data are taken from a study of T cells in Graves' hyperthyroidism and ophthalmopathy. General study results and limits: Most clonotypes expanded in the thyroid (above 0.001) were also present in blood. For ophthalmopathy, model prediction preceded onset by a median roughly 6.2 months.

The length of the CDR3 is 15 residues. V lost 3 bases, J lost 6 bases, and 7 bases stayed unmatched. Germline assignment: CDR1 SGHRS and CDR2 YFSETQ. Amplified TCR beta CDR3 regions came from RNA transcripts. HTBI primers were used for first-round RT-PCR of the TCR CDR3. TCRdb called the multiplex PCR reads again in MiXCR, with one record for every CDR3 protein. This table holds roughly 800,000 distinct CDR3 sequences, 38% found once. The PBMCs had their origin in roughly 10 ml of fresh peripheral blood. The sample comprised blood. This sequence was found in a young man with Graves' hyperthyroidism. The genes are TRBV5-1 and TRBJ2-7; 12 bases are shared with TRBD1. CDR3 in DNA: TGCGCCAGCAGCTACTCCGGGACAGGGGGCGTCGAGCAGTACTTC. The encoded protein is CASSYSGTGGVEQYF.